This T cell receptor (beta chain) comes out of a study of long-term antiretroviral therapy in people with HIV. About the study: Specimens dating back about a decade before the 2015 immediate-ART recommendation are the oldest included.

The authors ran the immunoSEQ assay, v3.0, at survey level. The repertoire was sequenced with immunoSEQ multiplex PCR; TCRdb's copy has only in-frame clones and lacks some. This sample has 33,000 or so clones, with about 98% found just once. General study results and limits: Transplant donor controls retained higher diversity, though diversity increased after ART.

Concerning this clone: The target antigen is unknown.

CDR3 length equals 16 residues. V was cut by 0 bases and J by 3 bases, with 12 bases left in between. Germline V CDR1 and CDR2: LGHNA, YSLEER. Cryopreserved PBMC, at about 0.85-10 million per sample, were present before DNA extraction. The receptor comes from a man younger than 45 with HIV. The chain recombines TRBV4-3 with TRBJ2-1; a weak D match, TRBD2 (6 bases). This sample comprised unsorted PBMCs, obtained 7.6 years after starting antiretroviral therapy. CDR3 bases: TGCGCCAGCAGCCAAGATGGGGGGACCCACTACAATGAGCAGTTCTTC. Its protein product is CASSQDGGTHYNEQFF.